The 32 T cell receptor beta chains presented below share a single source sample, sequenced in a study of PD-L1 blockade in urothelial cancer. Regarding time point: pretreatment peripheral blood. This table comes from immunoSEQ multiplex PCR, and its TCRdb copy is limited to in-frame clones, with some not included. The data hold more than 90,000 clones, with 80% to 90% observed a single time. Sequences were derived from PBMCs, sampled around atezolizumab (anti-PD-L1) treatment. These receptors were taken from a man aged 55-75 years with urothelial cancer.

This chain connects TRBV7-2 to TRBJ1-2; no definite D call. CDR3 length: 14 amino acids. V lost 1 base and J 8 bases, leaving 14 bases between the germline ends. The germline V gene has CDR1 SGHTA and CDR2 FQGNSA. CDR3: CASSLGVERRGYTF. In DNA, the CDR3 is TGTGCCAGCAGCTTAGGCGTCGAAAGGCGGGGCTACACCTTC.

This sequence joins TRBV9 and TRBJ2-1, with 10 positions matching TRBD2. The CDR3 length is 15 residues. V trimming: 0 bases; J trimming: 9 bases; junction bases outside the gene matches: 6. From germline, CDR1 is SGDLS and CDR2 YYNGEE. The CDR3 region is CASSVGAGGPGEQFF. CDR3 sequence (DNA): TGTGCCAGCAGCGTAGGAGCGGGAGGGCCCGGTGAGCAGTTCTTC.

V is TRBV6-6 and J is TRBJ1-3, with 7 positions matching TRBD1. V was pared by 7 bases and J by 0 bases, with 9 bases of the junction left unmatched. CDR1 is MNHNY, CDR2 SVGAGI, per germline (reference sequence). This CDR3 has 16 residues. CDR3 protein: CASNRDSSISGNTIYF. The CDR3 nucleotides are TGTGCCAGCAACCGGGACAGTAGTATCTCTGGAAACACCATATATTTT.

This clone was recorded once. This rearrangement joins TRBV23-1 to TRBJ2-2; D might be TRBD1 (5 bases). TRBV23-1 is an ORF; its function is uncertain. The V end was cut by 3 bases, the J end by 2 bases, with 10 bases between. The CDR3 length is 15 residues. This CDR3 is CASSHRGSNTGELFF. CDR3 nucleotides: TGCGCCAGCAGTCATAGGGGCTCAAACACCGGGGAGCTGTTTTTT.

The CDR3 loop is CASSLAQRTSRGYTF. CDR3 DNA sequence: TGTGCCAGCAGCTTGGCTCAGCGGACCTCTAGGGGCTACACCTTC. This chain links TRBV5-5 with TRBJ1-2; D call uncertain. From germline, CDR1 is SGHKS and CDR2 YYEKEE (reference sequence). The CDR3 contains 15 residues. Trimming took 0 bases from V and 8 from J, leaving 17 bases between them.

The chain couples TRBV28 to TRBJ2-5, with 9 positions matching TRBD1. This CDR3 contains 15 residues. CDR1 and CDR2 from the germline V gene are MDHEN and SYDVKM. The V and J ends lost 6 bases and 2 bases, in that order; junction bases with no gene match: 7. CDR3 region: CASSWGQGTQETQYF. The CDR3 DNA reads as TGTGCCAGCAGCTGGGGACAGGGTACGCAAGAGACCCAGTACTTC. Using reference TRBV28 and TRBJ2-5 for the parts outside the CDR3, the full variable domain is DVKVTQSSRYLVKRTGEKVFLECVQDMDHENMFWYRQDPGLGLRLIYFSYDVKMKEKGDIPEGYSVSREKKERFSLILESASTNQTSMYLCASSWGQGTQETQYFGPGTRLLVL.

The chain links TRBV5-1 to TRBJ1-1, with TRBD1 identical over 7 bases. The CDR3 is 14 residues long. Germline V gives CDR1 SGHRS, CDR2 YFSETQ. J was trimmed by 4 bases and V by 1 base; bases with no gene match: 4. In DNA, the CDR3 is TGCGCCAGCAGCTTGAAGGGGGCCGTCACTGAAGCTTTCTTT. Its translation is CASSLKGAVTEAFF.

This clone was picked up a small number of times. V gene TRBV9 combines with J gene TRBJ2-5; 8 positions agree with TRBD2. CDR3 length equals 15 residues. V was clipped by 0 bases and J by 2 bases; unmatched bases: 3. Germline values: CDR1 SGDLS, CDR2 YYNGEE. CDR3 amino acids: CASSVVLAGQETQYF. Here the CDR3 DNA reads TGTGCCAGCAGCGTAGTATTAGCGGGACAAGAGACCCAGTACTTC.

The CDR3 protein is CASSQDVSSGGAQADTQYF. In DNA, the CDR3 is TGTGCCAGCAGCCAAGATGTCTCTAGCGGGGGGGCTCAAGCAGATACGCAGTATTTT. The J gene is TRBJ2-3, the V gene TRBV4-2; 12 bases fit TRBD2. The CDR3 sequence is 19 residues long. Germline V lookup: CDR1 LGHNA, CDR2 YNFKEQ. V dropped 0 bases and J dropped 4; count of bases not matched to a gene: 11.

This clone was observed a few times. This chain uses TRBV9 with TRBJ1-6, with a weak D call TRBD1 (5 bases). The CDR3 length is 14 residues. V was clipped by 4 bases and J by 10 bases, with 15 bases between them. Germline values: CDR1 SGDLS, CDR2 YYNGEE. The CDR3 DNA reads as TGTGCCAGCAGCTGGAAGGGGCAAGAATCACCCCTCCACTTT. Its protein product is CASSWKGQESPLHF. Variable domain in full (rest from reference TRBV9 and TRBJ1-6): DSGVTQTPKHLITATGQRVTLRCSPRSGDLSVYWYQQSLDQGLQFLIQYYNGEERAKGNILERFSAQQFPDLHSELNLSSLELGDSALYFCASSWKGQESPLHFGNGTRLTVT.

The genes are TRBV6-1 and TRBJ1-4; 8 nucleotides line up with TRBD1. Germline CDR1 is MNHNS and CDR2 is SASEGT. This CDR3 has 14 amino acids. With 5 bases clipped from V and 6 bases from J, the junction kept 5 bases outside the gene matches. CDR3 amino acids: CASSYQGADEKLFF. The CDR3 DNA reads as TGTGCCAGCAGTTATCAGGGGGCGGATGAAAAACTGTTTTTT.

The CDR3: CASSLQTDYKETQYF. CDR3 sequence (DNA): TGTGCCAGCAGCCTCCAGACTGACTATAAAGAGACCCAGTACTTC. The chain uses TRBV7-9 and TRBJ2-5; D possibly corresponds to TRBD2 (5 bases). The CDR3 is 15 residues long. Germline V gene lookup returns CDR1 SEHNR and CDR2 FQNEAQ (reference sequence). Trimming stripped 5 bases from V and 3 bases from J, with 16 bases between.

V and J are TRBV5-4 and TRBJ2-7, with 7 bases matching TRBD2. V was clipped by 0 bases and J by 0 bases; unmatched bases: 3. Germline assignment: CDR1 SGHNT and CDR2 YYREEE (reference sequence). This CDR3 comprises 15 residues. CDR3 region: CASSLGGTISYEQYF. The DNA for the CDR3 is TGTGCCAGCAGCTTGGGGGGGACTATCTCCTACGAGCAGTACTTC.

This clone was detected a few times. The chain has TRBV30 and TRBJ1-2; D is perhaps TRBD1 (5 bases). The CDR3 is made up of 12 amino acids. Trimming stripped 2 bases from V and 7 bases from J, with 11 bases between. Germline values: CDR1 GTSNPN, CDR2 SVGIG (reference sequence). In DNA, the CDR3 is TGTGCCTGGAGTACACGAGACAGTGGCTACACCTTC. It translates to CAWSTRDSGYTF.

The CDR3 region is CASRVQGRNEQFF. CDR3 coding DNA: TGTGCCAGCAGGGTACAGGGGAGGAATGAGCAGTTCTTC. The chain employs TRBV6-5 and TRBJ2-1; perhaps TRBD1 as D (7 bases). This CDR3 contains 13 residues. The V gene lost 6 bases and the J gene lost 7 bases, with 13 bases spanning the gap. Germline V CDR1 and CDR2: MNHEY, SVGAGI.

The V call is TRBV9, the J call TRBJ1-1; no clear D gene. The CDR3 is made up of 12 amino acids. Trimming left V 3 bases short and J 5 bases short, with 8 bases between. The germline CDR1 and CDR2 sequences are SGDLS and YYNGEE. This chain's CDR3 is CASSGAGTEAFF. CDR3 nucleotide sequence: TGTGCCAGCAGCGGGGCGGGGACTGAAGCTTTCTTT.

DNA of the CDR3: TGTGCCAGCTTCCGGGACAGGGTTTCTGGCTACACCTTC. It is translated as CASFRDRVSGYTF. The chain combines TRBV5-4 with TRBJ1-2, with 9 bases lining up with TRBD1. Trimming removed 7 bases from V and 7 bases from J; junction bases left unmatched: 8. The CDR3 has 13 amino acids. CDR1 SGHNT and CDR2 YYREEE come from the germline V gene (reference sequence).

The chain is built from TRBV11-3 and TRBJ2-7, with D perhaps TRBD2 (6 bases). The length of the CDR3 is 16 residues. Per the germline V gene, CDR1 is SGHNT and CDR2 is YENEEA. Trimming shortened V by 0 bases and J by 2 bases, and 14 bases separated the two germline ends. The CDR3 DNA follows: TGTGCCAGCAGCTTAGATTTGTCCGGGGGAGCCTACGAGCAGTACTTC. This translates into CASSLDLSGGAYEQYF.

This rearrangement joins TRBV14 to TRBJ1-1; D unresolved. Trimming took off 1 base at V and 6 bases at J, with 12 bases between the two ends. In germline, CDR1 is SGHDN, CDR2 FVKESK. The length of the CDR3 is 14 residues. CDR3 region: CASSQVPYGAEAFF. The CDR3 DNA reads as TGTGCCAGCAGCCAAGTCCCTTACGGGGCTGAAGCTTTCTTT.

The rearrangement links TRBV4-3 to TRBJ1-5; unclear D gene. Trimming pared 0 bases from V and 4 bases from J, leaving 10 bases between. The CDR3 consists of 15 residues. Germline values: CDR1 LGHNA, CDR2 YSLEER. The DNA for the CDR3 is TGCGCCAGCAGCCAAGATTTTCAGACAAATCAGCCCCAGCATTTT. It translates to CASSQDFQTNQPQHF.

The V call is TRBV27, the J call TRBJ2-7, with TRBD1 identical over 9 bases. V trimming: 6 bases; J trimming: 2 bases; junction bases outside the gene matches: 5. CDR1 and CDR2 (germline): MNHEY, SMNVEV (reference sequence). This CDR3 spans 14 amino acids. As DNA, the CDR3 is TGTGCCAGCAGATCCGGGACAGGGCCCTACGAGCAGTACTTC. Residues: CASRSGTGPYEQYF.

CDR3 region: CASIRQGAGRELFF. CDR3 coding DNA: TGTGCCAGTATCCGACAGGGGGCCGGCCGGGAGCTGTTTTTT. The chain joins TRBV19 to TRBJ2-2, with 10 bases lining up with TRBD1. CDR3 length equals 14 residues. The trim removed 7 bases at V and 9 bases at J, leaving 8 bases unmatched. Germline assignment: CDR1 LNHDA and CDR2 SQIVND (reference sequence).

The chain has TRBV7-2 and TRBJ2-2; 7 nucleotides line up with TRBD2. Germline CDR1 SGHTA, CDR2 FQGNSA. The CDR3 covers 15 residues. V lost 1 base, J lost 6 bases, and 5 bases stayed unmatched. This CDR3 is CASSLDGRGSGELFF. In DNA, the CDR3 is TGTGCCAGCAGCTTAGATGGGCGGGGGTCCGGGGAGCTGTTTTTT.

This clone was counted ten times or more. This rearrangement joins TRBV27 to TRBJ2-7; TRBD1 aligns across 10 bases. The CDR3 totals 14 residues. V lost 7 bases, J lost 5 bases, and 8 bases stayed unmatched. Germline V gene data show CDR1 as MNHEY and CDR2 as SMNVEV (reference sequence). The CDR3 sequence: CASTPGQGIHEQYF. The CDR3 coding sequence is TGTGCCAGCACCCCGGGACAGGGGATCCACGAGCAGTACTTC.

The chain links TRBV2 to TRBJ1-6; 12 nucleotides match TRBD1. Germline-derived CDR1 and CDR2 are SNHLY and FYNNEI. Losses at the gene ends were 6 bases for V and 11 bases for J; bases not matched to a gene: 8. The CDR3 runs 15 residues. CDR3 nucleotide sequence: TGTGCCAGCAGCGGGACAGGGGGCGAAGCGGCACCCCTCCACTTT. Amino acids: CASSGTGGEAAPLHF.

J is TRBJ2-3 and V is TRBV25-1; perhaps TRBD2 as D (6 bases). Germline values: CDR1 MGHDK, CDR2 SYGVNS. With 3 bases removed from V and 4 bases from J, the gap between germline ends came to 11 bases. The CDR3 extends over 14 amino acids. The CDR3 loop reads CASSDGTLSDTQYF. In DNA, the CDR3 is TGTGCCAGCAGTGACGGGACTTTATCAGATACGCAGTATTTT.

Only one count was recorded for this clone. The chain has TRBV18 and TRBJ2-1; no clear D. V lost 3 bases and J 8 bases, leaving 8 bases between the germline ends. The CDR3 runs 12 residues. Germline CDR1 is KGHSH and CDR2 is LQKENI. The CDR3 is CASSPAEDEQFF. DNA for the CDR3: TGTGCCAGCTCACCGGCTGAGGATGAGCAGTTCTTC.

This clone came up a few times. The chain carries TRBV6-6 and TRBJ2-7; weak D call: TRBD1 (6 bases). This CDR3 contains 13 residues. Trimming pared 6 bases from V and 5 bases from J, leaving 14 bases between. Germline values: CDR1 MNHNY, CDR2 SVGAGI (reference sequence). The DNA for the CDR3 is TGTGCCAGCAGCTCATCACAGGGAAACGAGCAGTACTTC. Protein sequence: CASSSSQGNEQYF.

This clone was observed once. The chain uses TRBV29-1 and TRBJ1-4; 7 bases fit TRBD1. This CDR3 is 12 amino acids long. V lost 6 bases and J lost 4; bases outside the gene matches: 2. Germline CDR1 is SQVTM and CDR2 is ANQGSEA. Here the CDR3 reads CSVRQGNEKLFF. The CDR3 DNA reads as TGCAGCGTCCGACAGGGTAATGAAAAACTGTTTTTT. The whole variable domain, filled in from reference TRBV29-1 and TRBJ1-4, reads SAVISQKPSRDICQRGTSLTIQCQVDSQVTMMFWYRQQPGQSLTLIATANQGSEATYESGFVIDKFPISRPNLTFSTLTVSNMSPEDSSIYLCSVRQGNEKLFFGSGTQLSVL.

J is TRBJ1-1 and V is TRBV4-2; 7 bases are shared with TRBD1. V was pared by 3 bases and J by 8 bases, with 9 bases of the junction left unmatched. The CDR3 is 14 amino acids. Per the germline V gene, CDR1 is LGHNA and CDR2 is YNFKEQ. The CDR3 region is CASSHPGTEAEAFF. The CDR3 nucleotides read TGTGCCAGCAGCCACCCAGGGACAGAGGCCGAAGCTTTCTTT.

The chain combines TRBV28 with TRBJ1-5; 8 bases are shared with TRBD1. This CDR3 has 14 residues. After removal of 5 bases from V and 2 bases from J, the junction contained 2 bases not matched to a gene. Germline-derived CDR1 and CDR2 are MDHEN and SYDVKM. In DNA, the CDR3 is TGTGCCAGCAGTGAGACAGGGGGCAATCAGCCCCAGCATTTT. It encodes CASSETGGNQPQHF.

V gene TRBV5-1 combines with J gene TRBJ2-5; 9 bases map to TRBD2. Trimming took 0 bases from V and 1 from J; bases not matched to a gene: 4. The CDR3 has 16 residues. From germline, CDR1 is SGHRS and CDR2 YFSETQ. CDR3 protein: CASSLGGGRVQETQYF. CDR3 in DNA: TGCGCCAGCAGCTTGGGCGGCGGGAGGGTCCAAGAGACCCAGTACTTC. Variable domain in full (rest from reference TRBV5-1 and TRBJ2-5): KAGVTQTPRYLIKTRGQQVTLSCSPISGHRSVSWYQQTPGQGLQFLFEYFSETQRNKGNFPGRFSGRQFSNSRSEMNVSTLELGDSALYLCASSLGGGRVQETQYFGPGTRLLVL.